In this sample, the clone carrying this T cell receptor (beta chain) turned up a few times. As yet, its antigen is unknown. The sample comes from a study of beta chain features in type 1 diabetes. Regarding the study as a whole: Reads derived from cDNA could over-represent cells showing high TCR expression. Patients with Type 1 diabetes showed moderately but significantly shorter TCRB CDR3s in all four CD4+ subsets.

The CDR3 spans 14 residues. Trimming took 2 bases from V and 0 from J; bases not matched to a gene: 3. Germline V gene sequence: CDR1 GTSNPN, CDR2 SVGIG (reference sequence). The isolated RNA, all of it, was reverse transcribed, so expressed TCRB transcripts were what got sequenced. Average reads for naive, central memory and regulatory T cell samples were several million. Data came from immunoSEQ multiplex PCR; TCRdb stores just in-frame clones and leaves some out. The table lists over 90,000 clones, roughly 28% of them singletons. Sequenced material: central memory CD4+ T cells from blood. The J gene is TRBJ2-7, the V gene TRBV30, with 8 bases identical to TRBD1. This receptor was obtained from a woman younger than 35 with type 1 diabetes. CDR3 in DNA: TGTGCCTGGAGTAGGACAGGGATCTCCTACGAGCAGTACTTC. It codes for CAWSRTGISYEQYF.